This record covers a single T cell receptor beta chain. Its antigen remains unidentified. The libraries were made with immunoSEQ v3. Repertoires were generated with immunoSEQ multiplex PCR, while TCRdb's copy carries only in-frame clones and drops some. The profile covers tens of thousands of clones, with under 75% appearing a single time and roughly 7% taken by the ten largest. Time point specified: pre-treatment sample, taken before nivolumab and TIL therapy. Enrollment ran from October 2017 to early 2020. The data were taken from a study of TIL therapy for anti-PD-1-resistant metastatic lung cancer. Study in general: Progressing patients received lymphodepletion, expanded TIL infusion and IL-2.

Findings and caveats of the study: The baseline peripheral repertoire was partially replaced by infused TIL clonotypes that later decayed.

The V and J ends lost 6 bases and 3 bases respectively, with 14 bases between them. This CDR3 contains 14 residues. The germline CDR1 and CDR2 sequences are MNHEY and SVGAGI. Sample: blood, taken at baseline. The TCR comes from a person aged 25 to 80 with non-small cell lung cancer. The genes are TRBV6-5 and TRBJ2-5, with a weak D call TRBD1 (6 bases). The CDR3 DNA sequence: TGTGCCAGCAGGAAACAGGGTCTCGAAGAGACCCAGTACTTC. Protein sequence: CASRKQGLEETQYF.